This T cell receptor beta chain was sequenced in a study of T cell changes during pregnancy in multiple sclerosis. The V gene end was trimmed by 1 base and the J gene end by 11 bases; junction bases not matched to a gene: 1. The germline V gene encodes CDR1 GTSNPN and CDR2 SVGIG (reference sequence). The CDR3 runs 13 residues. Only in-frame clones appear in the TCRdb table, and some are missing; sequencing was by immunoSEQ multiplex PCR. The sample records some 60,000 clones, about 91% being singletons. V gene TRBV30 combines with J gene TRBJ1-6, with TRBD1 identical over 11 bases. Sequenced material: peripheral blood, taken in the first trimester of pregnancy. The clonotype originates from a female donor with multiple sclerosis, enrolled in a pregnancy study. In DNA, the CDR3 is TGTGCCTGGAGTGGGACAGGGGGCCCACCCCTCCACTTT. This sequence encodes CAWSGTGGPPLHF.